The sequence of this T cell receptor (beta chain) was determined in a study of T cells of healthy individuals. Ten or more counts support this clonotype. Using its own MiXCR run on the 5' RACE reads, TCRdb lists one record per CDR3 protein. This table has more than 85,000 distinct CDR3 sequences, roughly 18% appearing once. The trim removed 3 bases at V and 7 bases at J, leaving 5 bases unmatched. From germline, CDR1 is MDHEN and CDR2 SYDVKM. CDR3 size: 14 residues. The V call is TRBV28, the J call TRBJ1-4, with 7 bases lining up with TRBD1. This clonotype was obtained from a human donor in good health. CDR3: CASSFRGGSEKLFF. The CDR3 coding sequence is TGTGCCAGCAGTTTCCGAGGGGGCAGTGAAAAACTGTTTTTT.